The clone carrying this T cell receptor (beta chain) appeared a few times. Its target is unknown. This sample is part of a study of T cells after yellow fever vaccination. About the study: When fractions had low cell numbers, they were prepared with SMART-Seq v4 Ultra Low Input. Study-level points and caveats: Reappearance after the booster was seen for most primary-vaccination clones, at roughly 96% CD4 and 88% CD8. Faster peaking, at day 5 versus 15, marked a secondary response that was weaker.

UMIs were added to TCR cDNA along with a universal primer site when it was made by 5'RACE template switching. MiXCR was run by TCRdb on the 5' RACE reads, yielding one entry per CDR3 protein. The sample lists hundreds of thousands of distinct CDR3 sequences, approximately 4% seen once, with 20% to 25% in the top ten. Sequencing was performed on PBMCs, taken 5 days after the yellow fever booster vaccination. The sequence was obtained from a man younger than 30 who received the YFV17D yellow fever vaccine.

The CDR3 DNA sequence: TGTGCCAGCAGTTCACAGGGGTTTGAGTTCTTC. It codes for CASSSQGFEFF. This chain links TRBV27 with TRBJ2-1, with 7 bases matching TRBD1. Germline CDR1 and CDR2: MNHEY and SMNVEV (reference sequence). Trimming at V came to 4 bases and at J to 14 bases, leaving 5 bases not matched to a gene. The CDR3 length is 11 residues.